This T cell receptor beta chain came from a study of OX40 agonist ivuxolimab in advanced cancers. Across the study: Partial response was recorded in three patients: one hepatocellular carcinoma and two cutaneous melanoma cases.

Any history of autoimmune disease or systemic immunosuppression disqualified patients. Drawing of blood for sampling happened at baseline, at cycle 4 day 1, and at cycle 7 day 1. This CDR3 is built from 13 residues. Unmatched junction bases numbered 2, after V lost 2 bases and J lost 6 bases. Germline-derived CDR1 and CDR2 are MGHDK and SYGVNS. TCRdb keeps only in-frame clones here, not all; method: immunoSEQ multiplex PCR. The sample consists of 55,000 to 70,000 clones, about 87% of them appearing once. The chain combines TRBV25-1 with TRBJ2-7, with 9 bases identical to TRBD1. The origin of this receptor is an adult with an advanced solid tumor such as melanoma, head and neck, liver or kidney cancer. The specimen comprised CD4+ or CD8+ T cells sorted from blood, sampled in a trial of the OX40 agonist ivuxolimab. This CDR3 is CASSERQGGEQYF. The CDR3 bases are TGTGCCAGCAGTGAAAGACAGGGGGGCGAGCAGTACTTC.